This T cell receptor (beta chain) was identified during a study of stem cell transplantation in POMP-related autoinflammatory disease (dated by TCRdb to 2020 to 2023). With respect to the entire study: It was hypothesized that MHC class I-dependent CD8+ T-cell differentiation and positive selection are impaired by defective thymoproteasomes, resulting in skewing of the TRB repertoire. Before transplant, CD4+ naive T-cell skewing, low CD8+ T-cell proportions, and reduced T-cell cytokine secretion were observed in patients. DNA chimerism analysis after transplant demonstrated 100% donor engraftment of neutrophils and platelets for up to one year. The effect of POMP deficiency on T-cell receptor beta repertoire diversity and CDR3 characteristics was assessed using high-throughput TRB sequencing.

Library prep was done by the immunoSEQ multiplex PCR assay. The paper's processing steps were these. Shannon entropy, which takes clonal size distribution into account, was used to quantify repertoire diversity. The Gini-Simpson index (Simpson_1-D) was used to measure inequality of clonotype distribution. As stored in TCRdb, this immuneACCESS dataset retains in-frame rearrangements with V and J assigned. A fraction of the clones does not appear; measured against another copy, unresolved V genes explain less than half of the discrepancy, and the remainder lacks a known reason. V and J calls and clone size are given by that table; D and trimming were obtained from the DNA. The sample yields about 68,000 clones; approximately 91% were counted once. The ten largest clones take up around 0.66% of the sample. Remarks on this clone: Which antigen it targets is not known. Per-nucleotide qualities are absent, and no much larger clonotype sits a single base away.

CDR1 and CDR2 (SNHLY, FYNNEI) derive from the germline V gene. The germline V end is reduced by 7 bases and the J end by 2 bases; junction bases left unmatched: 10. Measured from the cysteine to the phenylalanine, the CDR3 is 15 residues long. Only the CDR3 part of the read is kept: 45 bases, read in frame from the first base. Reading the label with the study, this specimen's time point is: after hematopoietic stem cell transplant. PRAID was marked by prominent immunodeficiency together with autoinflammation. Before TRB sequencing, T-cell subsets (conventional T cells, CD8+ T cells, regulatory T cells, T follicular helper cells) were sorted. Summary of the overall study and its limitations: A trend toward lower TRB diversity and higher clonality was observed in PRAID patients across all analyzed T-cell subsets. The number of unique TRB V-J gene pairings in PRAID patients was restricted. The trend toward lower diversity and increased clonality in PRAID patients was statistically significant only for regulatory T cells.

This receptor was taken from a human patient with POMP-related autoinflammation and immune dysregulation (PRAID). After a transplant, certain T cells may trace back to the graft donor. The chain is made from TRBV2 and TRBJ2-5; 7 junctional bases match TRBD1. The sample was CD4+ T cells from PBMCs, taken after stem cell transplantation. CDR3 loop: CASKRIGTEQETQYF. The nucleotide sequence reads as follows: TGTGCCAGCAAGCGTATCGGGACAGAGCAAGAGACCCAGTACTTC. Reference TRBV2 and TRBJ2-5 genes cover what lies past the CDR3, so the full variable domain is EPEVTQTPSHQVTQMGQEVILRCVPISNHLYFYWYRQILGQKVEFLVSFYNNEISEKSEIFDDQFSVERPDGSNFTLKIRSTKLEDSAMYFCASKRIGTEQETQYFGPGTRLLVL.